This T cell receptor beta chain came from a study of T cells in localized non-small cell lung cancer. Only a few counts were recorded for this clone. CDR1 and CDR2 (germline): SGDLS, YYNGEE. The CDR3 contains 14 residues. The ends were cut back, 0 bases at V and 7 bases at J, with 13 bases in the middle. Sequenced by immunoSEQ multiplex PCR; TCRdb stores in-frame clones only, minus some. The table includes about 21,000 clones, approximately 90% detected once. V is TRBV9 and J is TRBJ1-1, with a possible D match to TRBD1 (6 bases). The sequence derives from a male donor at least 60 years old with stage I squamous cell lung carcinoma. Sequenced here: peripheral blood, sampled before any cancer treatment. The CDR3 bases are TGTGCCAGCAGCGTAGGTTGGGGAGGGGGTGAAGCTTTCTTT. It yields the protein CASSVGWGGGEAFF.